This T cell receptor (beta chain) appears in the sequencing data of a study of CD4 T cells in relation to SARS-CoV-2 and coronaviruses. In the study overall: Shared crossreactive spike epitopes were mapped to their HLA restriction. The study's findings and limits: Samples before the pandemic and after infection were not matched within any donor.

This clone was seen a single time. What it recognizes is unknown. Before the COVID-19 pandemic, during about 2011-2019, CD4+ T cells were taken from unexposed donors. After about 11 days of culture, CD4+ T cells were isolated. Cells permitting, SARS-CoV-2 S/N and four cold-coronavirus spikes were tested on unexposed-donor CD4+ T cells. The trim removed 4 bases at V and 8 bases at J, leaving 9 bases unmatched. The CDR3 extends over 17 amino acids. Germline values: CDR1 SGHRS, CDR2 YFSETQ. Profiled with immunoSEQ multiplex PCR; TCRdb holds only in-frame clones, not every one. The sample shows roughly 19,000 clones, about three quarters of them seen only once.

The V call is TRBV5-1, the J call TRBJ2-1, with TRBD2 matching over 16 bases. Sequenced input: CD4+ T cells from PBMCs, cultured in vitro. This TCR was sampled from a human donor in good health. Here the CDR3 reads CASSTGTSGRASDEQFF. Written as DNA, the CDR3 is TGCGCCAGCAGCACCGGGACTAGCGGGAGGGCCTCGGATGAGCAGTTCTTC. The full variable domain, with the rest looked up from reference TRBV5-1 and TRBJ2-1, is KAGVTQTPRYLIKTRGQQVTLSCSPISGHRSVSWYQQTPGQGLQFLFEYFSETQRNKGNFPGRFSGRQFSNSRSEMNVSTLELGDSALYLCASSTGTSGRASDEQFFGPGTRLTVL.